This section outlines one T cell receptor (beta chain) sequence together with its context. Its recognized antigen is unknown. No base quality values were provided; no much bigger clone lies one nucleotide off. The immunoSEQ Assay, a bias-controlled multiplex PCR, was used to amplify TCRbeta CDR3 regions from genomic DNA. Per the authors' processing: The number of nucleated cells in each sample was estimated by amplification of reference gene primers within the assay. To quantify the absolute abundance of each unique TCRbeta CDR3 rearrangement, sequence reads were collapsed and filtered. For each sample, productive Simpson clonality was calculated as the square root of Simpson's diversity index over productive rearrangements. Drawn from immuneACCESS, this table holds only the in-frame rearrangements with V and J called that TCRdb kept. Clones are partly lost; checked studies trace under half to an unresolved V gene and leave the rest unexplained. The V and J calls and the clone size are those of that table, but D and trimming were determined from the DNA. The sample table shows some 150,000 clones, and over 75% are seen once. The leading ten clones occupy around 1.3% of the sample.

This sample stems from a study of blood T cell repertoires in COVID-19 (dated by TCRdb to about 2020). Background for the entire study: Collaborator samples came from the United States, Italy and Spain and covered acute and convalescent phases of COVID-19. Subjects who had been exposed to COVID-19, were actively infected with it, or had recovered from it provided the deeply sampled blood TCRbeta repertoires that made up the dataset. The samples were drawn from the first 160 participants of the ongoing ImmuneRACE study and from 1,200 or so subjects provided by 6 global collaborators. Where available, HLA class I and class II types were obtained from metadata supplied by the sample provider rather than from assay-based typing. The repertoires were made available in a free public database intended to serve as a resource for research on the immune response to SARS-CoV-2. The sample metadata nearly always contained a de-identified subject ID, COVID-19 status, age in years and sex. The material from the prospective study consisted of cDNA or gDNA derived from T cells, B-cell-depleted T cells, or PBMCs.

The junction shows trimming of 4 bases on V and 8 bases on J, plus 9 bases between the germline ends. Looking up the germline V gene yields CDR1 MDHEN and CDR2 SYDVKM. The CDR3 starts with the cysteine, ends with the phenylalanine, and has 12 residues. The read is trimmed to its CDR3 DNA, 36 bases read in frame from base 1. General conclusions and limits of the study: The amount of clinical and demographic metadata varied by source and participant and was provided uncurated.

Participants in the prospective study were aged 18 to 89 years, lived in about two dozen United States geographic areas, and enrolled through a virtual design. To assign participants to cohorts, the prospective study relied on clinical history that participants themselves reported in a screening survey and a study questionnaire. Mobile phlebotomists in the prospective study collected whole blood, serum and a nasopharyngeal or oropharyngeal swab from every participant. Participants in the prospective study had the option to provide additional blood draws and questionnaires over a roughly two-month period. Before DNA extraction, blood samples from the prospective study were shipped at room temperature or frozen.

Rearrangement joined TRBV28 to TRBJ1-5, with the D segment identity uncertain. Material: PBMCs or T cells enriched from blood (not recorded which). This TCR was sampled from a woman aged 25 to 39 with acute COVID-19. The CDR3 reads as follows: CASSSLVEPQHF. DNA sequence: TGTGCCAGCAGTTCCCTCGTAGAGCCCCAGCATTTT.